This is a list of T cell receptor beta chains from one sample in a study of shared T cell receptors in the human thymus. The method was immunoSEQ multiplex PCR; TCRdb's version includes in-frame clones alone and lacks a portion of them. Among about 660,000 clones listed, roughly 88% were seen once. A further study also used this sample, focusing on human thymus T cells.

Sequenced sample: thymocytes. The receptors here all came from a boy under two years old with a congenital heart defect. The CDR3 runs from the conserved cysteine through the conserved F or W. A D gene is named only where the DNA matches it firmly.

D gene | J gene | V gene | CDR3 protein
- | TRBJ1-3 | TRBV2 | CASSDAARRGTIYF
- | TRBJ2-3 | TRBV15 | CATSSQGPDTQYF
TRBD1 | TRBJ1-2 | TRBV11-2 | CASSSLLTGINYGYTF
TRBD1 | TRBJ1-1 | TRBV5-6 | CASSYRDRGTEAFF
- | TRBJ2-1 | TRBV19 | CASRRSSYNEQFF
TRBD1 | TRBJ2-7 | TRBV5-1 | CASSSDATGVHLGRQYF
- | TRBJ2-1 | TRBV4-1 | CASSPMAANEQFF
TRBD1 | TRBJ2-7 | TRBV6-5 | CASSNRGRTTYEQYF
- | TRBJ2-3 | TRBV6-4 | CASSPTLAVSDTQYF
TRBD1 | TRBJ2-1 | TRBV18 | CASSLRATSTGRNEQFF
TRBD1 | TRBJ2-1 | TRBV4-2 | CASSHRDRDHNEQFF
- | TRBJ1-5 | TRBV27 | CASSLFHTPGQPQHF
TRBD2 | TRBJ2-1 | TRBV13 | CASSPPGTSRSYEQFF
- | TRBJ2-1 | TRBV6-6 | CASSLADYNEQFF
TRBD2 | TRBJ2-1 | TRBV7-9 | CASSLVPSGMYNEQFF
TRBD2 | TRBJ2-7 | TRBV9 | CASSPSPLGGGSSYEQYF
- | TRBJ2-7 | TRBV14 | CASSQEPGQPYEQYF
TRBD2 | TRBJ2-1 | TRBV5-1 | CASSFRTSVKRDEQFF
TRBD2 | TRBJ2-3 | TRBV9 | CASSAGVGREGGTDTQYF
- | TRBJ2-5 | TRBV9 | CASSVEEGGLEETQYF
- | TRBJ2-7 | TRBV7-2 | CASSLGPGSSYEQYF
TRBD2 | TRBJ2-7 | TRBV6-6 | CASSYPTSRQSYEQYF
TRBD2 | TRBJ2-1 | TRBV7-9 | CASITGLAGVYDEQFF
- | TRBJ2-1 | TRBV4-3 | CASSQTRQSSYNEQFF
- | TRBJ2-3 | TRBV2 | CASSEGATSTDTQYF
- | TRBJ2-7 | TRBV19 | CASSPGASYEQYF
TRBD1 | TRBJ1-2 | TRBV9 | CASSVKSGTGANYGYTF
- | TRBJ2-7 | TRBV7-2 | CASSSFPGGEREQYF
TRBD2 | TRBJ2-3 | TRBV14 | CASSQEKREAADTQYF